The sequence of this T cell receptor (beta chain) was determined in a study of early T cells in non-severe SARS-CoV-2 infection. The CDR3 is 14 amino acids. V was cut by 6 bases and J by 6 bases, with 18 bases left in between. Germline CDR1 reads DFQATT; CDR2 reads SNEGSKA (reference sequence). MiXCR, applied by TCRdb to the 5' RACE reads, yields one record per CDR3 protein. Among approximately 31,000 distinct CDR3 sequences listed, roughly 5.7% were seen once. This clonotype was picked up many times. Specimen: whole blood. This sequence originates from an adult who was a healthcare worker with PCR-confirmed SARS-CoV-2 infection or an uninfected control (not recorded which). V is TRBV20-1 and J is TRBJ2-1; the D is unclear. The CDR3 region has the DNA TGCAGTGCACCACGGGCCCCGAGCCTCAATGAGCAGTTCTTC. As protein: CSAPRAPSLNEQFF.